This record concerns one T cell receptor (beta chain) sequence. Measured with immunoSEQ multiplex PCR; TCRdb has only the in-frame clones, and not every one. Seen here are over 110,000 clones, roughly 85% observed once, and the top ten hold approximately 5%. The data belong to a study of Ad26.COV2.S vaccination and SARS-CoV-2 variants. The CDR3 is 11 amino acids. V lost 7 bases to trimming and J lost 9 bases, with 9 bases between them. Germline V gene data show CDR1 as MNHEY and CDR2 as SVGAGI. This receptor was obtained from a human donor who had recovered from COVID-19. The input for sequencing was peripheral blood, taken after recovery from COVID-19. The rearrangement joins TRBV6-5 to TRBJ1-4; D remains unclear. Here the CDR3 DNA reads TGTGCCAGCACCCAAACTCAAAAACTGTTTTTT. This encodes CASTQTQKLFF.